This TCR beta chain was recorded in a study of shared clonotypes between healthy human individuals. Germline V gene lookup returns CDR1 SEHNR and CDR2 FQNEAQ (reference sequence). This CDR3 region has 17 residues. V lost 1 base and J lost 4, with 17 bases in between. TCRdb keeps only in-frame clones here, not all; method: immunoSEQ multiplex PCR. The sample comprises some 580,000 clones, less than 98% of which are singletons, and around 0.057% rests with the top ten. Sequenced sample: naive CD4+ T cells sorted from blood. Subset of the sample: CD45RA+ positively selected. This receptor was taken from a young woman in good health. The J gene is TRBJ2-1, the V gene TRBV7-9; tentatively, D is TRBD2 (6 bases). The CDR3 coding sequence is TGTGCCAGCAGCTTAGGTCGAGGTGGCGGGAATTACAATGAGCAGTTCTTC. Amino acid sequence: CASSLGRGGGNYNEQFF.